This T cell receptor beta chain stems from a study of cytomegalovirus exposure and HLA in healthy donors. Study conclusions and caveats: TCR beta V- and J-gene trimming, according to a later analysis, was linked to a missense DCLRE1C variant.

Turning to this clone: Its antigen is currently unknown.

PCR amplification relied on 60 Vbeta primers (plus 13 Jbeta primers). Original data processing: Around 83 million unique TCR beta chains, 9 million to 12 million shared, were counted in a later analysis. Here immunoSEQ multiplex PCR was the method, and the copy in TCRdb shows in-frame clones only, minus some. For V, J and clone size, that table is used; D and trimming come from the DNA. The sample holds about 160,000 clones; approximately 81% are singletons and the top ten take 1%. This TCR was recovered from a boy aged 2-9 years in good health and CMV-seronegative. The sample consisted of PBMCs.

In DNA form, the CDR3 reads TGCAGCGTTGTCGGGACAGGGGAGGTAAACTATGGCTACACCTTC. Translated: CSVVGTGEVNYGYTF. The rearrangement links TRBV29-1 to TRBJ1-2; TRBD1 matches at 10 bases. V dropped 4 bases and J dropped 2; count of bases not matched to a gene: 7. The CDR3 contains 15 residues. The germline V gene encodes CDR1 SQVTM and CDR2 ANQGSEA.